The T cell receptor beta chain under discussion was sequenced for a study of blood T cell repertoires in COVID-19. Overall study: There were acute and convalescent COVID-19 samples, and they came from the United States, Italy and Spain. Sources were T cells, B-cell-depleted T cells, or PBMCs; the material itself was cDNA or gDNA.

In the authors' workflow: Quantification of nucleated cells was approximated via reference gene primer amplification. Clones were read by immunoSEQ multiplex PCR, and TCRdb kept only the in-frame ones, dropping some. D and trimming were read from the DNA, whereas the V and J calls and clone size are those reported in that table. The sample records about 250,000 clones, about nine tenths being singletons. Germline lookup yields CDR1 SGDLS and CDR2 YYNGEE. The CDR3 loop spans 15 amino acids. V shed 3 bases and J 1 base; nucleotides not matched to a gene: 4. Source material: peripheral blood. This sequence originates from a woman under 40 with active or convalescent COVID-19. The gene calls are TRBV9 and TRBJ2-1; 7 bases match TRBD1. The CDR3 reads CASSGQGLSYNEQFF. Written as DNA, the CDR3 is TGTGCCAGCAGCGGACAGGGTTTATCCTACAATGAGCAGTTCTTC.